The clone carrying this T cell receptor beta chain was counted a few times. Its antigen is unidentified. The sample comes from a study of T-cell memory formation after mild COVID-19. Background on the study: The TCR clusters were mostly specific to one donor. Overall study findings and caveats: The appearance of some responding clones in pre-infection memory suggested that cross-reactive memory joined. For second-wave clones that peaked at day 37, SARS-CoV-2 specificity went unverified.

Sample barcodes and UMIs were carried by the TCR alpha and TCR beta cDNA libraries that 5'RACE generated with constant-segment primers. TCRdb reanalysed the 5' RACE reads using MiXCR and keeps one entry per CDR3 protein. The table lists 350,000 to 500,000 distinct CDR3 sequences, roughly 17% of them singletons. This TCR was sampled from a man between 18 and 35 years old who had mild COVID-19 (a few samples of this study predate the infection). Cell type and time point are not known. Sequenced: PBMCs or a T cell subset sorted from them (not recorded which).

CDR3 sequence reads: CASSLPGQGGFSEQYV. The CDR3 DNA follows: TGTGCTAGCAGCTTACCGGGACAGGGAGGTTTTAGCGAGCAGTACGTC. This chain links TRBV7-7 with TRBJ2-7, with 9 bases matching TRBD1. Germline V lookup: CDR1 SSHAT, CDR2 FNYEAQ (reference sequence). CDR3 length equals 16 residues.